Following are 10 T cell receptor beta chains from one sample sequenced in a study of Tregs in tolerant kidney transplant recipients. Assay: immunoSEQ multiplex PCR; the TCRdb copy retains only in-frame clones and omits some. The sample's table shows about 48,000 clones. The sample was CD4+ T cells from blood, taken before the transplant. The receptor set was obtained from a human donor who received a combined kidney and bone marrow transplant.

The CDR3 DNA, read in part, is TGTGCCAGTAGGAAGGGGGCAGGCTCGTGGGACTATGGC. The encoded protein is CASRKGAGSWDYG. The whole CDR3 sequence reads CASRKGAGSWDYGYTF. The V call is TRBV19, the J call TRBJ1-2; 7 nucleotides match TRBD1. The CDR3 is cut off 3 residues early in the read; its end comes from the germline J gene. V trimming: 6 bases; J trimming: 3 bases; junction bases outside the gene matches: 13. In germline, CDR1 is LNHDA, CDR2 SQIVND (reference sequence). This CDR3 has 16 residues.

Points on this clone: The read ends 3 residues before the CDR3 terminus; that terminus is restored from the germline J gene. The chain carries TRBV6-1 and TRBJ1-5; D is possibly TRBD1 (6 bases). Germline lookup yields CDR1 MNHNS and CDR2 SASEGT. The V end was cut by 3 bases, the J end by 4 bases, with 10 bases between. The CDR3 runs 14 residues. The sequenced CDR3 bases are TGTGCCAGCAGTGAGTTCAGGGGAAATCAGCCC. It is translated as CASSEFRGNQP. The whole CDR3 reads CASSEFRGNQPQHF.

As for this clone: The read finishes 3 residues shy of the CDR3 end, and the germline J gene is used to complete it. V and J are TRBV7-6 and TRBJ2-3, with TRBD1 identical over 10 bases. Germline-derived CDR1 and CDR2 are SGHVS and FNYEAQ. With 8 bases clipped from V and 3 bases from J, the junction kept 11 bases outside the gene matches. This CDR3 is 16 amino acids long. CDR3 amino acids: CASAHRGTGVTDTQYF. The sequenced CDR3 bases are TGTGCCAGCGCCCACCGAGGGACAGGGGTAACAGATACG.

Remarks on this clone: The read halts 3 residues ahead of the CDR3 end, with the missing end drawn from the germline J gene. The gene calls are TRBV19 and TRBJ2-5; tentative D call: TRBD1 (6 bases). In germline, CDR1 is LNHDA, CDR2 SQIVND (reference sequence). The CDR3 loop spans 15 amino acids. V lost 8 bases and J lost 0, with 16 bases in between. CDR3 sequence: CASSGTRVYQETQYF. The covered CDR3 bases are TGTGCCAGTTCCGGGACAAGGGTCTACCAAGAGACC. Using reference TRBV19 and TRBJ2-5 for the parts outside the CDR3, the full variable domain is DGGITQSPKYLFRKEGQNVTLSCEQNLNHDAMYWYRQDPGQGLRLIYYSQIVNDFQKGDIAEGYSVSREKKESFPLTVTSAQKNPTAFYLCASSGTRVYQETQYFGPGTRLLVL.

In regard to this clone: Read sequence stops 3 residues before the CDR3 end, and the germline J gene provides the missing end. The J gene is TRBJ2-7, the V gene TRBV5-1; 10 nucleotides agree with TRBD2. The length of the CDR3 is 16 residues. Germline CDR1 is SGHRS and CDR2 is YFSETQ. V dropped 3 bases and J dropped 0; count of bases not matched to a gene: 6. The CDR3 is CASSSRTSGVSYEQYF. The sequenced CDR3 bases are TGCGCCAGCAGCTCTAGGACTAGCGGAGTCTCCTACGAG.

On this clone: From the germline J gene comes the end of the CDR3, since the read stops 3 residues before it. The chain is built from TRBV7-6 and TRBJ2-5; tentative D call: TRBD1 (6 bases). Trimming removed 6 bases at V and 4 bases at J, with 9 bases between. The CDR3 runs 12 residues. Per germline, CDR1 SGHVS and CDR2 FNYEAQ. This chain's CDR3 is CASRETGETQYF. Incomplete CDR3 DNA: TGTGCCAGCAGGGAGACAGGAGAGACC.

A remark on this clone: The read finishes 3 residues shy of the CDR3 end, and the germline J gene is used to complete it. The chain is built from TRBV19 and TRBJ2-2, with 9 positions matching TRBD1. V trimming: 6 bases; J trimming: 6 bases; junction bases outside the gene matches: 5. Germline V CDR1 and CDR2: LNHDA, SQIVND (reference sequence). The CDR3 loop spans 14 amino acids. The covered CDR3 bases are TGTGCCAGTAGGGGGACAGGGATCGCCGGGGAG. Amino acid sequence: CASRGTGIAGE. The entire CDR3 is CASRGTGIAGELFF. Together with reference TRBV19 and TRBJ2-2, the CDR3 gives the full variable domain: DGGITQSPKYLFRKEGQNVTLSCEQNLNHDAMYWYRQDPGQGLRLIYYSQIVNDFQKGDIAEGYSVSREKKESFPLTVTSAQKNPTAFYLCASRGTGIAGELFFGEGSRLTVL.

The CDR3 is CASSEDGGRGYTF. The CDR3 bases that were read are TGTGCCAGCAGTGAAGATGGGGGGAGAGGC. J is TRBJ1-2 and V is TRBV6-1; possibly TRBD1 for D (5 bases). The read terminates 3 residues ahead of where the CDR3 ends, so the germline J gene completes it. The germline gives CDR1 MNHNS, CDR2 SASEGT. CDR3 size: 13 residues.

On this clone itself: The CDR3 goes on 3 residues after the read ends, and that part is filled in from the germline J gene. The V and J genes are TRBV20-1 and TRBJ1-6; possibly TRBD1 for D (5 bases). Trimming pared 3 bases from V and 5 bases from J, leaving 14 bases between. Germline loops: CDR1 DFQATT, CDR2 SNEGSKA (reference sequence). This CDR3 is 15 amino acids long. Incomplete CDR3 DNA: TGCAGTGCTAGGGACCTCGAGGGGAATAATTCACCC. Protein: CSARDLEGNNSP. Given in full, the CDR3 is CSARDLEGNNSPLHF.

CDR3 sequence: CSPTQGADTEAFF. The sequenced part of the CDR3 DNA is TGCAGCCCGACCCAGGGGGCGGACACTGAA. J is TRBJ1-1 and V is TRBV20-1, with TRBD1 identical over 8 bases. The read ends 3 residues early relative to the CDR3; the germline J gene fills the gap. In germline, CDR1 is DFQATT, CDR2 SNEGSKA (reference sequence). The CDR3 runs 13 residues.